This entry lists 26 T cell receptor beta chains sequenced from one sample in a study of blood T cell repertoires in COVID-19. TCRdb keeps only in-frame clones here, not all; method: immunoSEQ multiplex PCR. The sample lists about 140,000 clones, around 90% occurring once. Material for sequencing was peripheral blood. Receptors were obtained from a woman aged 60-75 years with acute or convalescent COVID-19.

This chain uses TRBV5-1 with TRBJ2-4; TRBD1 matches 11 bases. With V trimmed by 3 bases and J by 0 bases, 8 bases remained unmatched. Germline lookup yields CDR1 SGHRS and CDR2 YFSETQ. The CDR3 has 18 amino acids. The CDR3, as DNA: TGCGCCAGCAGCTATTCCCCGGGACAGGGGGTAGCCAAAAACATTCAGTACTTC. Translation gives CASSYSPGQGVAKNIQYF.

This clone was seen only once. This rearrangement joins TRBV7-9 to TRBJ2-5; 8 bases map to TRBD1. J was trimmed by 5 bases and V by 10 bases; bases with no gene match: 9. The CDR3 consists of 13 residues. Germline V lookup: CDR1 SEHNR, CDR2 FQNEAQ (reference sequence). CDR3 in DNA: TGTGCCATCCTGACAGGGGCTAGGGAGACCCAGTACTTC. It is translated as CAILTGARETQYF. Complete variable domain (other parts from reference TRBV7-9 and TRBJ2-5): DTGVSQNPRHKITKRGQNVTFRCDPISEHNRLYWYRQTLGQGPEFLTYFQNEAQLEKSRLLSDRFSAERPKGSFSTLEIQRTEQGDSAMYLCAILTGARETQYFGPGTRLLVL.

CDR3 DNA: TGTGCCACCAGTGATCTCGCGGGGACCATATATTTT. This gives the protein CATSDLAGTIYF. This rearrangement joins TRBV24-1 to TRBJ1-3; D not certain. Trimming pared 3 bases from V and 10 bases from J, leaving 9 bases between. The CDR3 sequence is 12 residues long. The germline V gene encodes CDR1 KGHDR and CDR2 SFDVKD.

The chain is built from TRBV5-1 and TRBJ2-3; TRBD1 is a possible D gene (5 bases). V gave up 0 bases and J gave up 1 base, with 9 bases separating them. CDR1 and CDR2 (germline): SGHRS, YFSETQ. The CDR3 is made up of 15 amino acids. In DNA, the CDR3 is TGCGCCAGCAGCTTGGAGGGGTCGGGCACAGATACGCAGTATTTT. This encodes CASSLEGSGTDTQYF.

In DNA form, the CDR3 reads TGTGCCTCAAGACTAGCGGGGTACAATGAGCAGTTCTTC. The encoded protein is CASRLAGYNEQFF. The V gene is TRBV7-8, the J gene TRBJ2-1; the match to TRBD2 covers 11 bases. CDR1 SGHVS and CDR2 FQNEAQ come from the germline V gene. Losses at the gene ends were 11 bases for V and 4 bases for J; bases not matched to a gene: 4. The CDR3 covers 13 residues.

In this sample, this clone turned up a few times. The V and J genes are TRBV28 and TRBJ2-3, with unresolved D. The CDR3 runs to 12 residues. Trimming took 4 bases from V and 3 from J, leaving 5 bases between them. Germline V gives CDR1 MDHEN, CDR2 SYDVKM. The CDR3 coding sequence is TGTGCCAGCAGTTCTTTGACAGATACGCAGTATTTT. Protein sequence: CASSSLTDTQYF.

The chain links TRBV5-6 to TRBJ2-7; 7 nucleotides align to TRBD1. From germline, CDR1 is SGHDT and CDR2 YYEEEE. V shed 0 bases, J shed 0 bases, and the junction held 9 bases outside the gene matches. The CDR3 covers 17 residues. CDR3 residues: CASSLGTGGPFSYEQYF. The CDR3 nucleotides read TGTGCCAGCAGCTTGGGGACAGGTGGACCCTTCTCCTACGAGCAGTACTTC.

CDR3 nucleotides: TGCAGCGTCGTAGACAGGGTCGGTGAGACCCAGTACTTC. Translation gives CSVVDRVGETQYF. This sequence joins TRBV29-1 and TRBJ2-5, with TRBD1 identical over 7 bases. The CDR3 extends over 13 amino acids. Germline V gene sequence: CDR1 SQVTM, CDR2 ANQGSEA. With 6 bases clipped from V and 5 bases from J, the junction kept 9 bases outside the gene matches.

The chain combines TRBV7-8 with TRBJ2-7; TRBD1 agrees at 11 bases. With 1 base clipped from V and 5 bases from J, the junction kept 13 bases outside the gene matches. CDR1 is SGHVS, CDR2 FQNEAQ, per germline. The CDR3 spans 18 residues. This chain's CDR3 is CASSLGGTGGRKLHEQYF. CDR3 DNA: TGTGCCAGCAGCTTAGGTGGGACAGGGGGTAGGAAGCTCCACGAGCAGTACTTC.

The CDR3 protein is CASSLDTSIYF. The CDR3 DNA follows: TGTGCCAGCAGTTTAGACACAAGCATATATTTT. The chain links TRBV28 to TRBJ1-3, with D uncertain. In germline, CDR1 is MDHEN, CDR2 SYDVKM. Trimming removed 2 bases at V and 12 bases at J, with 8 bases between. The CDR3 extends over 11 amino acids.

The chain links TRBV11-2 to TRBJ1-4; 7 bases agree with TRBD1. The CDR3 consists of 15 residues. CDR1 and CDR2 from the germline V gene are SGHAT and FQNNGV. The V gene end was trimmed by 4 bases and the J gene end by 8 bases; junction bases not matched to a gene: 10. The CDR3 protein is CASSWQTGSGEKLFF. The CDR3 DNA sequence: TGTGCCAGCAGCTGGCAGACAGGGTCAGGCGAAAAACTGTTTTTT.

The chain carries TRBV25-1 and TRBJ1-1, with D perhaps TRBD1 (5 bases). The CDR3 covers 15 residues. V was shortened by 1 base and J by 5 bases, with 14 bases between the two germline ends. Looked up from germline, CDR1 is MGHDK and CDR2 is SYGVNS. CDR3 in DNA: TGTGCCAGCAGTGAATGGGGCGCCATGAGGACTGAAGCTTTCTTT. Translated: CASSEWGAMRTEAFF. Variable domain in full (rest from reference TRBV25-1 and TRBJ1-1): EADIYQTPRYLVIGTGKKITLECSQTMGHDKMYWYQQDPGMELHLIHYSYGVNSTEKGDLSSESTVSRIRTEHFPLTLESARPSHTSQYLCASSEWGAMRTEAFFGQGTRLTVV.

The rearrangement uses TRBV7-2 and TRBJ2-5, with 7 bases lining up with TRBD1. Germline assignment: CDR1 SGHTA and CDR2 FQGNSA. Losses at the gene ends were 4 bases for V and 4 bases for J; bases not matched to a gene: 6. CDR3 size: 14 residues. The CDR3 is CASSSMTGRETQYF. In DNA, the CDR3 is TGTGCCAGCAGCTCGATGACAGGGCGAGAGACCCAGTACTTC.

V gene TRBV6-5 combines with J gene TRBJ1-1; D not certain. Germline CDR1 is MNHEY and CDR2 is SVGAGI. The CDR3 is 14 amino acids. Trimming removed 7 bases from V and 0 bases from J, with 12 bases in between. This CDR3 reads CASTIEELNTEAFF. DNA for the CDR3: TGTGCCAGCACTATAGAAGAATTGAACACTGAAGCTTTCTTT.

The table lists this clone with a few counts. The rearrangement uses TRBV5-1 and TRBJ2-7, with D maybe TRBD1 (5 bases). Per the germline V gene, CDR1 is SGHRS and CDR2 is YFSETQ. V lost 0 bases and J 12 bases, leaving 13 bases between the germline ends. This CDR3 region has 12 residues. CDR3 sequence reads: CASSLGGGSWYF. The CDR3 DNA is TGCGCCAGCAGCTTGGGGGGCGGTAGTTGGTACTTC. Combining the CDR3 with reference TRBV5-1 and TRBJ2-7 gives the whole variable domain KAGVTQTPRYLIKTRGQQVTLSCSPISGHRSVSWYQQTPGQGLQFLFEYFSETQRNKGNFPGRFSGRQFSNSRSEMNVSTLELGDSALYLCASSLGGGSWYFGPGTRLTVT.

This sequence joins TRBV28 and TRBJ1-5; D perhaps matches TRBD1 (5 bases). Trimming cost V 7 bases and J 3 bases, with 13 bases left between them. This CDR3 region has 14 residues. CDR1 and CDR2 (germline): MDHEN, SYDVKM. The CDR3 spells CASIRTPNNQPQHF. The CDR3 coding sequence is TGTGCCAGCATCCGGACACCAAACAATCAGCCCCAGCATTTT.

This chain connects TRBV28 to TRBJ2-5; TRBD1 agrees at 8 bases. This CDR3 has 14 residues. With V trimmed by 8 bases and J by 5 bases, 10 bases remained unmatched. Germline V gene sequence: CDR1 MDHEN, CDR2 SYDVKM. The CDR3, as DNA: TGTGCCAGCGACGGACAGGGTTCCGGGGAGACCCAGTACTTC. This sequence encodes CASDGQGSGETQYF.

This rearrangement joins TRBV13 to TRBJ1-5, with unresolved D. This CDR3 spans 18 amino acids. Trimming left V 0 bases short and J 1 base short, with 16 bases between. Germline CDR1 and CDR2: PRHDT and FYEKMQ (reference sequence). The CDR3 DNA follows: TGTGCCAGCAGCTTAGGACTATCGGCAGTCGGCAGCAATCAGCCCCAGCATTTT. Translating gives CASSLGLSAVGSNQPQHF.

The chain joins TRBV10-3 to TRBJ2-3; possibly TRBD1 for D (7 bases). This CDR3 region has 14 residues. V lost 6 bases and J lost 1, with 11 bases in between. Looked up from germline, CDR1 is ENHRY and CDR2 is SYGVKD. CDR3: CAIRGGQGTDTQYF. CDR3 DNA: TGTGCCATCAGGGGAGGACAGGGCACAGATACGCAGTATTTT.

V is TRBV7-9 and J is TRBJ1-5; D not certain. CDR3 length: 14 residues. V gave up 6 bases and J gave up 3 bases, with 12 bases separating them. Germline lookup yields CDR1 SEHNR and CDR2 FQNEAQ (reference sequence). This chain's CDR3 is CASSLAGFNQPQHF. In DNA, the CDR3 is TGTGCCAGCAGTCTAGCGGGTTTCAATCAGCCCCAGCATTTT.

The chain carries TRBV2 and TRBJ2-2; TRBD2 agrees at 12 bases. The V gene's germline CDR1 is SNHLY and CDR2 FYNNEI. The CDR3 contains 15 residues. V gave up 5 bases and J gave up 7 bases; unmatched junction bases: 5. CDR3 bases: TGTGCCAGCAGTCCTAGCGGGGGGGCAATCGGGGAGCTGTTTTTT. Translation: CASSPSGGAIGELFF. The whole variable domain, filled in from reference TRBV2 and TRBJ2-2, reads EPEVTQTPSHQVTQMGQEVILRCVPISNHLYFYWYRQILGQKVEFLVSFYNNEISEKSEIFDDQFSVERPDGSNFTLKIRSTKLEDSAMYFCASSPSGGAIGELFFGEGSRLTVL.

A single count supports this clone. The chain links TRBV11-2 to TRBJ1-6, with TRBD1 matching 10 bases. Per the germline V gene, CDR1 is SGHAT and CDR2 is FQNNGV. The J segment lost 9 bases and the V segment lost 2 bases, leaving 7 bases of the junction unmatched. The CDR3 length is 16 residues. As DNA, the CDR3 is TGTGCCAGCAGCTTACTTCCCGGGACAGGGGTTTCACCCCTCCACTTT. Its protein is CASSLLPGTGVSPLHF. Using reference TRBV11-2 and TRBJ1-6 for the parts outside the CDR3, the full variable domain is EAGVAQSPRYKIIEKRQSVAFWCNPISGHATLYWYQQILGQGPKLLIQFQNNGVVDDSQLPKDRFSAERLKGVDSTLKIQPAKLEDSAVYLCASSLLPGTGVSPLHFGNGTRLTVT.

V is TRBV29-1 and J is TRBJ1-2, with 8 bases identical to TRBD1. This CDR3 region has 14 residues. Germline CDR1 SQVTM, CDR2 ANQGSEA. After removal of 5 bases from V and 4 bases from J, the junction contained 9 bases not matched to a gene. CDR3 bases: TGCAGCGTTTCCCCTGGGACAGGAGTCTATGGCTACACCTTC. As protein: CSVSPGTGVYGYTF.

This sequence joins TRBV10-3 and TRBJ1-1; no firm D call. This CDR3 is 15 amino acids long. Germline assignment: CDR1 ENHRY and CDR2 SYGVKD. Trimming stripped 0 bases from V and 3 bases from J, with 11 bases between. CDR3 nucleotides: TGTGCCATCAGTGAGTCGGGAGGGTCGGACACTGAAGCTTTCTTT. Amino acids: CAISESGGSDTEAFF.

V is TRBV5-1 and J is TRBJ2-5; tentative D call: TRBD2 (6 bases). Trimming shortened V by 4 bases and J by 5 bases, and 18 bases separated the two germline ends. This CDR3 comprises 15 residues. Germline V lookup: CDR1 SGHRS, CDR2 YFSETQ. This chain's CDR3 is CASSRGIDRPETQYF. CDR3 sequence (DNA): TGCGCCAGCAGCCGCGGGATCGACCGCCCTGAGACCCAGTACTTC.

This rearrangement joins TRBV19 to TRBJ1-5, with a tentative D call TRBD1 (5 bases). Germline CDR1 and CDR2: LNHDA and SQIVND (reference sequence). The CDR3 runs 14 residues. V was clipped by 9 bases and J by 6 bases, with 18 bases between them. CDR3 nucleotide sequence: TGTGCCAGCGCGGAGCAGGGTGGTCTTCAGCCCCAGCATTTT. Encoded protein: CASAEQGGLQPQHF.